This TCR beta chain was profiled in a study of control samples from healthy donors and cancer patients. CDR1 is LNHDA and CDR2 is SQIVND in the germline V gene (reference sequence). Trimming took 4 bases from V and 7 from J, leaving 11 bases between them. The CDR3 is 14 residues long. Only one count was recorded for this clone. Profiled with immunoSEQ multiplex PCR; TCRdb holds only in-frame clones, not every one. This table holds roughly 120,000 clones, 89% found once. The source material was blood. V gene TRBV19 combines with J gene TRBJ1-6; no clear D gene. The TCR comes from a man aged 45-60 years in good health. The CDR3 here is CASSNREGNSPLHF. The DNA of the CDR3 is TGTGCCAGTAGTAATAGGGAAGGAAATTCACCCCTCCACTTT.